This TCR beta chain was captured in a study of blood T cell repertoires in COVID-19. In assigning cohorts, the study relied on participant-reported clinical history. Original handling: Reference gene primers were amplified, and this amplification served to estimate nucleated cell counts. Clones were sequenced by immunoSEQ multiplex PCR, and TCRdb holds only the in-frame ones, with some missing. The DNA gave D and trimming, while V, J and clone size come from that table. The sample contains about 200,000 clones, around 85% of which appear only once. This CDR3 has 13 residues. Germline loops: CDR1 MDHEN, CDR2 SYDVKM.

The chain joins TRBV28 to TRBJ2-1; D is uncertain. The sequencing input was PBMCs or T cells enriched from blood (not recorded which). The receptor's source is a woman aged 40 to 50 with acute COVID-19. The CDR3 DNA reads TGTGCATGTCTAACGTCCGGGTTCAATGAGCAGTTCTTC. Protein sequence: CACLTSGFNEQFF.